The T cell receptor (beta chain) under discussion was sequenced for a study of T cells after yellow fever vaccination. Study-wide results and caveats: A faster peak, day 5 versus 15, was reached by the weaker secondary response. FACS-sorted repertoires could harbor abundant contaminating bulk-population clonotypes.

This CDR3 has 17 residues. V lost 4 bases to trimming and J lost 4 bases; unmatched junction nucleotides: 13. This clonotype has ten or more counts. 5'RACE template switching generated TCR cDNA, adding a universal primer site and UMIs. TCRdb redid the calling of the 5' RACE reads with MiXCR, one entry per CDR3 protein. Among roughly 45,000 distinct CDR3 sequences listed, 6.8% were seen once. The chain has TRBV5-7 and TRBJ2-3; 9 bases fit TRBD2. TRBV5-7 is reported as an ORF; its role is uncertain. This TCR was sampled from a man between 25 and 39 years old who received the YFV17D yellow fever vaccine. The input for sequencing was CD8+ T cells not binding an NS4B(214-222) dextramer, sorted from PBMCs, taken 45 days after the yellow fever booster vaccination. Here the CDR3 DNA reads TGTGCCAGCAGCCCGGATGTCGGCGGGAGGGCCCCAGATACGCAGTATTTT. This gives the protein CASSPDVGGRAPDTQYF.